This T cell receptor (beta chain) was sequenced during a study of cytomegalovirus exposure and HLA in healthy donors. Germline CDR1 and CDR2: LGHNA and YNFKEQ. This CDR3 has 15 residues. Deletions cut 1 base from V and 2 bases from J, with 11 bases between. It was with 60 Vbeta and 13 Jbeta primers that the PCR ran. Here immunoSEQ multiplex PCR was the method, and the copy in TCRdb shows in-frame clones only, minus some. This table holds around 100,000 clones, 65% to 80% found once. The origin of this receptor is a woman aged 35 to 49 in good health and CMV-seronegative. Sequenced: PBMCs. The chain couples TRBV4-2 to TRBJ2-5; possible D gene TRBD1, 6 bases. The CDR3 spells CASSQGSGQQETQYF. CDR3 nucleotides: TGTGCCAGCAGCCAAGGATCTGGACAGCAAGAGACCCAGTACTTC.